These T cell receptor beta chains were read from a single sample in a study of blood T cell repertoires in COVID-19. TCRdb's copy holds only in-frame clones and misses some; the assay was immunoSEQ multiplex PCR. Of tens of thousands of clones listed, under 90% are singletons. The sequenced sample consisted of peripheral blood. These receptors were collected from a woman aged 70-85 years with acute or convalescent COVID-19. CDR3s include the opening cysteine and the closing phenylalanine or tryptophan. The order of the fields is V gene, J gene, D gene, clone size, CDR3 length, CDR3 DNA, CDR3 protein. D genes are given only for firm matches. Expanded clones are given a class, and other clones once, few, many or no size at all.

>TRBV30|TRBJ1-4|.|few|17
TGTGCCTGGAGTGTGGGGAGGGGTAGCGCAACTAATGAAAAACTGTTTTTT
CAWSVGRGSATNEKLFF
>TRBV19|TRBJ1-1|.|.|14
TGTGCCAGTAGTAGGCGGCAGATGAACACTGAAGCTTTCTTT
CASSRRQMNTEAFF
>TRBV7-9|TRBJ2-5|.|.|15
TGTGCCAGCAGCTCCCAGGGGGGCGCGGCAGAGACCCAGTACTTC
CASSSQGGAAETQYF
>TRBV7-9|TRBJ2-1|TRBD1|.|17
TGTGCCAGCAGCTTAGCGGGGTGGGCAGGGGGTGACAATGAGCAGTTCTTC
CASSLAGWAGGDNEQFF
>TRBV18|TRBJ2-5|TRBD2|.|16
TGTGCCAGCTCACAGCCGGGACTAGCGGCTCAAGAGACCCAGTACTTC
CASSQPGLAAQETQYF
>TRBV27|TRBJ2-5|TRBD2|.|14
TGTGCCAGCAGTTTAGCGGGGGGGCGAGAGACCCAGTACTTC
CASSLAGGRETQYF
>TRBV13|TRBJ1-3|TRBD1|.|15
TGTGCCAGCAGCTTTGGGACAGGGTTGAGAAACACCATATATTTT
CASSFGTGLRNTIYF
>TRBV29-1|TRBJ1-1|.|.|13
TGCAGCGTTGGACAGCTGAAGAACACTGAAGCTTTCTTT
CSVGQLKNTEAFF
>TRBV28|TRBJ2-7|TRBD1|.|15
TGTGCCAGCAGTTCTCTTACAGGGGGGTCGTACGAGCAGTACTTC
CASSSLTGGSYEQYF
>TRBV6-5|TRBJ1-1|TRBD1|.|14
TGTGCCAGCAGAATGACAGGGCCGAACACTGAAGCTTTCTTT
CASRMTGPNTEAFF
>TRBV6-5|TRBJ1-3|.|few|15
TGTGCCAGCAGCCAGCCTAGGGGGACTGGAAACACCATATATTTT
CASSQPRGTGNTIYF
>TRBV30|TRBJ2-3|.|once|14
TGTGCCTGGACACAACAGTCCGTGGCAGATACGCAGTATTTT
CAWTQQSVADTQYF
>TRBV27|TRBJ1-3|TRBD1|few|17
TGTGCCAGCAGTTACCCGGGACAGGGGAGGGTAGGAAACACCATATATTTT
CASSYPGQGRVGNTIYF
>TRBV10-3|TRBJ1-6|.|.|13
TGTGCCATCGCCGGGGGGACTAATTCACCCCTCCACTTT
CAIAGGTNSPLHF
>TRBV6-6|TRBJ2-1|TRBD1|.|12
TGTGCCAGCAGTTACTCCCGACAGGGGGAGTTCTTC
CASSYSRQGEFF
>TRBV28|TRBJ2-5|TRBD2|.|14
TGTGCCAGCAGTGGGACTAGCGGAGGGGAGACCCAGTACTTC
CASSGTSGGETQYF
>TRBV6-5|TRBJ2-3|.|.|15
TGTGCCAGCAGGCCGGGAGCAGGATTCACAGATACGCAGTATTTT
CASRPGAGFTDTQYF
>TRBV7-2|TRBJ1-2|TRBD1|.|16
TGTGCCAGCAGCTTAGAAGGGACAGGGGTCACCTATGGCTACACCTTC
CASSLEGTGVTYGYTF
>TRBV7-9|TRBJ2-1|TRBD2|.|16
TGTGCCAGCAGCTTAGTTGGCGGGGGGGCCTTCGTTGAGCAGTTCTTC
CASSLVGGGAFVEQFF
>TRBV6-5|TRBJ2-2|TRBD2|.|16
TGTGCCAGCAGTTACGGGACTAGCCCCAGGTCCGGGGAGCTGTTTTTT
CASSYGTSPRSGELFF
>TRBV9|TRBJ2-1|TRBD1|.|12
TGTGCCAGCAGCAAAGGGGGCCATGAGCAGTTCTTC
CASSKGGHEQFF
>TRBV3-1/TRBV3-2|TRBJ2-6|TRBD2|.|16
TGTGCCAGCAGCCGGACTAGCGGGACTGGGGCCAACGTCCTGACTTTC
CASSRTSGTGANVLTF
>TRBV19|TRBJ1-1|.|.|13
TGTGCCAGTAGTCAGGACACCAGCACTGAAGCTTTCTTT
CASSQDTSTEAFF
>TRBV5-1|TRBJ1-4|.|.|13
TGCGCCAGCAGCTTAGACAGGAATGAAAAACTGTTTTTT
CASSLDRNEKLFF
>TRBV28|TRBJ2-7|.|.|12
TGTGCCAGCAGTTTATACAGCTACGAGCAGTACTTC
CASSLYSYEQYF
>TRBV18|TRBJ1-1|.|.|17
TGTGCCAGCTCACCTGGGTGGCCGACAGGTGATAACACTGAAGCTTTCTTT
CASSPGWPTGDNTEAFF
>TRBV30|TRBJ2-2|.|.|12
TGTGCCTGGAGTTTCGCGGCCGGGGAGCTGTTTTTT
CAWSFAAGELFF
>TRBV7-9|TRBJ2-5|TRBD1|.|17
TGTGCCAGCACGCGCGCCCCGGGACAGGGGGTTTGGAAGACCCAGTACTTC
CASTRAPGQGVWKTQYF
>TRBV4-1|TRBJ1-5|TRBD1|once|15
TGCGCCAGCAGCCAAGTGGACAGGGAAGGGCAGCCCCAGCATTTT
CASSQVDREGQPQHF
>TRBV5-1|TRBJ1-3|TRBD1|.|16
TGCGCCAGCAGCTCGGGACAGGGAGGCTCTGGAAACACCATATATTTT
CASSSGQGGSGNTIYF
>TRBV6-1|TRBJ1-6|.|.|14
TGTGCCAGCAGTGAAGCGGGGCCCAATTCACCCCTCCACTTT
CASSEAGPNSPLHF
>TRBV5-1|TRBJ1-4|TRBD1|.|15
TGCGCCAGCAGCCCGAAGGACAGGGGTCGTGAAAAACTGTTTTTT
CASSPKDRGREKLFF
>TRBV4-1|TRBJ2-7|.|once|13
TGCGCCAGCTCCTTCGGCGGTTCCTACGAGCAGTACTTC
CASSFGGSYEQYF
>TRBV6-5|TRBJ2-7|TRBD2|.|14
TGTGCCAGCAGGAGACGGGGGGACTCCTACGAGCAGTACTTC
CASRRRGDSYEQYF
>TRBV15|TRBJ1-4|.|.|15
TGTGCCACCAGCGGTGATTCGGGGGCTAATGAAAAACTGTTTTTT
CATSGDSGANEKLFF